Listed here are 3 T cell receptor beta chains from one sample, sequenced in a study of blood T cell repertoires in COVID-19. Sequenced by immunoSEQ multiplex PCR; TCRdb stores in-frame clones only, minus some. The sample shows 450,000 to 500,000 clones, around 85% of them seen only once. What was sequenced was peripheral blood. The receptors were gathered from a human donor in a cohort sampled during active COVID-19.

This clone has ten or more counts. The CDR3 DNA is TGTGCCAGCACGTACGGCGGTATCTCCTACAATGAGCAGTTCTTC. Residues: CASTYGGISYNEQFF. The chain is built from TRBV28 and TRBJ2-1; no definite D call. The CDR3 runs to 15 residues. V dropped 7 bases and J dropped 0 bases, with 13 bases sitting between them. CDR1 and CDR2 from the germline V gene are MDHEN and SYDVKM.

CDR3 protein: CASSLGPGGRENIQYF. CDR3 sequence (DNA): TGTGCCAGCAGCTTGGGTCCGGGGGGAAGGGAAAACATTCAGTACTTC. The chain couples TRBV5-4 to TRBJ2-4; 7 bases agree with TRBD2. Germline loops: CDR1 SGHNT, CDR2 YYREEE (reference sequence). The CDR3 length is 16 residues. Unmatched junction bases numbered 8, after V lost 0 bases and J lost 5 bases.

The chain joins TRBV6-5 to TRBJ1-2; 8 positions agree with TRBD1. Germline-derived CDR1 and CDR2 are MNHEY and SVGAGI. CDR3 length equals 13 residues. J gave up 7 bases and V 6 bases, and 7 bases lay outside the gene matches. As DNA, the CDR3 is TGTGCCAGCAGGATACAGGGGGTTGGTGGCTACACCTTC. Its protein product is CASRIQGVGGYTF.